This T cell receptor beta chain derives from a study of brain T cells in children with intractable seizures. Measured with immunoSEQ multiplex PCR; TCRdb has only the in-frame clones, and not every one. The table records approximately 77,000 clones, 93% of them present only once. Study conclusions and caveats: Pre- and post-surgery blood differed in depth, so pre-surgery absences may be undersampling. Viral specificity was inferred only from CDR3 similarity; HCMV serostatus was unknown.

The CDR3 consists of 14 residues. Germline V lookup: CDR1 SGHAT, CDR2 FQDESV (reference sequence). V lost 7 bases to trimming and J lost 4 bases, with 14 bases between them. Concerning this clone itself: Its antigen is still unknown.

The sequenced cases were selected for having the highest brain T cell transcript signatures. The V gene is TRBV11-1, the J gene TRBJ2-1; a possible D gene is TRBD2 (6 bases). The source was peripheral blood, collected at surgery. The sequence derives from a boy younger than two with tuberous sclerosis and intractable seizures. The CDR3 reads CASTGYGTYNEQFF. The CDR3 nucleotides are TGTGCCAGCACCGGATACGGGACTTACAATGAGCAGTTCTTC.